This section outlines one TCR beta chain sequence together with its context. Using its own MiXCR run on the PCR reads, TCRdb lists one record per CDR3 protein. In the table there are 7,500 to 10,000 distinct CDR3 sequences, roughly 46% of which are singletons. Donors had localized lung adenocarcinoma, a non-small cell lung cancer. This sample is drawn from a study of CD4 and CD8 cells across lung adenocarcinoma regions. The sample taken for sequencing was CD4+ T cells from the margin of a lung tumor. The clonotype comes from a male donor with lung adenocarcinoma. The CD4 and CD8 labels of this study may be unreliable.

The CDR3, as DNA: TGTGCCAGCAGTTTGGGGGGCGTGGGGGATACGCAGTATTTT. This gives the protein CASSLGGVGDTQYF. This chain joins TRBV12-3 or TRBV12-4 and TRBJ2-3; D tentatively fits TRBD1 or TRBD2 (6 bases each). The CDR3 consists of 14 residues. V was cut by 3 bases and J by 6 bases, with 13 bases left in between.